This T cell receptor beta chain appears in the sequencing data of a study of metastatic and nonmetastatic thyroid tumors. At the level of the study: Repertoire comparison spanned blood and tumor or nodule tissue of malignant and benign thyroid patients. Study-wide results and caveats: TCR beta diversity was reportedly significantly higher in malignant thyroid tumors than benign nodules, in blood and tumor.

All patients were treatment-naive before thyroid surgery. TCRdb reassembled clones from the PCR reads with MiXCR. The table lists roughly 15,000 clones, 26% of them singletons. This clone was detected many times. Its antigen is currently unknown. CDR3 length: 15 amino acids. CDR1 and CDR2 (germline): SGHTA, FQGNSA. The V gene end was trimmed by 2 bases and the J gene end by 2 bases; junction bases not matched to a gene: 6. The chain recombines TRBV7-2 with TRBJ2-7, with 7 bases identical to TRBD2. The source of this sequence is a female donor with papillary thyroid cancer or a benign thyroid nodule (not recorded which). Some clones in this sample may be carry-over from other donors' samples. Sequenced input: tumor tissue. Written as DNA, the CDR3 is TGTGCCAGCAGCTTAACGCCCCGGGGGGCCTACGAGCAGTACTTC. Amino acids: CASSLTPRGAYEQYF.